These 8 T cell receptor beta chains share one sample of origin, sequenced in a study of T-cell memory formation after mild COVID-19 (dated by TCRdb to the early 2020s). Libraries were prepared through 5' RACE. The sample was run on an Illumina NovaSeq 6000. Using fastp at Q25 and MiXCR, TCRdb reprocessed the public reads and kept productive beta chains. Under each unique CDR3 protein, matching rows form one entry showing the most common genes and DNA. Counted in this sample were just over 400,000 distinct CDR3 sequences; around 22% of them appeared once. In total, the top ten clones hold around 13% of the sample. Sequencing was performed on PBMCs or a T cell subset sorted from them (not recorded which). The receptors stem from an adult woman who had mild COVID-19 (a few samples of this study predate the infection). The sample titles of this study are shuffled in the database, so cell type and time point are left out; the donor was told from shared clones.

This sequence joins TRBV12-3 or TRBV12-4 and TRBJ2-1, with 10 bases identical to TRBD2. The CDR3 contains 18 residues. J was trimmed by 4 bases and V by 3 bases; bases with no gene match: 12. The CDR3 loop is CASSLLASGRGGYNEQFF. CDR3 coding DNA: TGTGCCAGCAGTTTGTTGGCTAGCGGGAGAGGGGGGTACAATGAGCAGTTCTTC.

The J gene is TRBJ2-1, the V gene TRBV5-4; D remains ambiguous. Germline V lookup: CDR1 SGHNT, CDR2 YYREEE (reference sequence). This CDR3 is built from 11 residues. Trimming removed 1 base from V and 10 bases from J, with 6 bases in between. CDR3 nucleotide sequence: TGTGCCAGCAGCTTGTGGACGGAGCAGTTCTTC. Its protein product is CASSLWTEQFF.

Many counts were recorded for this clonotype. The chain recombines TRBV12-3 or TRBV12-4 with TRBJ2-7, with 7 bases that match TRBD2. The CDR3 totals 16 residues. V trimming: 0 bases; J trimming: 0 bases; junction bases outside the gene matches: 5. Here the CDR3 DNA reads TGTGCCAGCAGTTTAGCAAGGGGAGGGTCCTCCTACGAGCAGTACTTC. Residues: CASSLARGGSSYEQYF.

This clonotype appeared a few times. The genes are TRBV24-1 and TRBJ2-1; D remains unclear. Trimming cost V 2 bases and J 3 bases, with 13 bases left between them. This CDR3 spans 16 amino acids. Germline assignment: CDR1 KGHDR and CDR2 SFDVKD. The CDR3 here is CATSDSGTTLYNEQFF. The CDR3 DNA reads TGTGCCACCAGTGATTCGGGCACAACCCTCTACAATGAGCAGTTCTTC.

The V and J genes are TRBV7-2 and TRBJ1-2, with D tentatively TRBD1 (5 bases). The germline V and J ends were trimmed by 5 bases and 5 bases, with 18 bases remaining between them. Germline values: CDR1 SGHTA, CDR2 FQGNSA. The CDR3 runs to 15 residues. The CDR3 DNA reads as TGTGCCAGCAGCACCCAGGGTAGCAGGACGTATGGCTACACCTTC. This encodes CASSTQGSRTYGYTF.

V is TRBV29-1 and J is TRBJ1-1, with D perhaps TRBD1 (6 bases). Trimming stripped 7 bases from V and 0 bases from J, with 15 bases between. In germline, CDR1 is SQVTM, CDR2 ANQGSEA. The CDR3 has 14 amino acids. The CDR3 coding sequence is TGCAGCGGGGGGGGAGGACAGATGAACACTGAAGCTTTCTTT. Translation: CSGGGGQMNTEAFF.

This clonotype was observed a handful of times. J is TRBJ1-3 and V is TRBV20-1; perhaps TRBD1 as D (5 bases). The CDR3 is made up of 13 amino acids. V gave up 3 bases and J gave up 1 base, with 7 bases separating them. The germline CDR1 and CDR2 sequences are DFQATT and SNEGSKA (reference sequence). In DNA, the CDR3 is TGCAGTGCTAGCGCAGGGTCTGGAAACACCATATATTTT. Protein product: CSASAGSGNTIYF.

This clonotype was counted many times. One end of the junction fails to match germline, which may point to a read error. This chain uses TRBV6-1 with TRBJ1-1; 8 bases align to TRBD1. CDR1 and CDR2 from the germline V gene are MNHNS and SASEGT. CDR3 length: 16 amino acids. This CDR3 reads CASREGQGRFMTEAFF. The CDR3 bases are TGTGCCAGCAGGGAAGGACAGGGAAGGTTTATGACTGAAGCTTTCTTT.